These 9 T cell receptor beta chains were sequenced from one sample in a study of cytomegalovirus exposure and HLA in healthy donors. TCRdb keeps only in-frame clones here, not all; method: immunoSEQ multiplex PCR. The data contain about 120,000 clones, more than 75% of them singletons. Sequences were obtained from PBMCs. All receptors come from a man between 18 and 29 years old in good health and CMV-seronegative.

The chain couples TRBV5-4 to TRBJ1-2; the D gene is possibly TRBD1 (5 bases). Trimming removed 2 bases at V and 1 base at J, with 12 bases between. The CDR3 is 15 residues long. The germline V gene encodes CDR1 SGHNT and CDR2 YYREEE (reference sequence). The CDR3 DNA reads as TGTGCCAGCAGCTTTCCAGGGCGGCTTAACTATGGCTACACCTTC. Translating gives CASSFPGRLNYGYTF.

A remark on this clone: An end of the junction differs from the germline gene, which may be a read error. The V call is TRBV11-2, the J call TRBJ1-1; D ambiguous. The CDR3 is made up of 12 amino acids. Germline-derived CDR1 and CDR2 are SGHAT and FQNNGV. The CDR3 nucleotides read TGTGCCAGCGGCTTTATGAACACTGAAGCTTTCTTT. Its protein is CASGFMNTEAFF.

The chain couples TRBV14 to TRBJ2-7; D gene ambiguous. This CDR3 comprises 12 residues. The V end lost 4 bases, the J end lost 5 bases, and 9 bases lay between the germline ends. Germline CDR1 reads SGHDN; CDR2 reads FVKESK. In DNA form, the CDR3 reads TGTGCCAGCAGCCGGCAGCGCGACGAGCAGTACTTC. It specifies CASSRQRDEQYF. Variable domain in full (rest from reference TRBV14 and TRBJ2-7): EAGVTQFPSHSVIEKGQTVTLRCDPISGHDNLYWYRRVMGKEIKFLLHFVKESKQDESGMPNNRFLAERTGGTYSTLKVQPAELEDSGVYFCASSRQRDEQYFGPGTRLTVT.

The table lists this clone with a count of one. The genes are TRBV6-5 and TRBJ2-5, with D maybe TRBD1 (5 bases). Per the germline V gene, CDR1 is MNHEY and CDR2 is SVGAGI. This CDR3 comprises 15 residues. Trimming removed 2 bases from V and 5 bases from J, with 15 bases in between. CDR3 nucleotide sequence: TGTGCCAGCAGTTACGGGTTAGGGGATGGGGAGACCCAGTACTTC. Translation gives CASSYGLGDGETQYF.

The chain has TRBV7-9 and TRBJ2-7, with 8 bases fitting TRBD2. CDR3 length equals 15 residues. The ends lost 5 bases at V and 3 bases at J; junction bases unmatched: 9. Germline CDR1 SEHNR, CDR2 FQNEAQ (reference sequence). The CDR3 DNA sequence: TGTGCCAGCAGCGCGCGAACTAGCGGACTCTACGAGCAGTACTTC. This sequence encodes CASSARTSGLYEQYF. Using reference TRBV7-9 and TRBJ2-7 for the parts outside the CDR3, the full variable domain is DTGVSQNPRHKITKRGQNVTFRCDPISEHNRLYWYRQTLGQGPEFLTYFQNEAQLEKSRLLSDRFSAERPKGSFSTLEIQRTEQGDSAMYLCASSARTSGLYEQYFGPGTRLTVT.

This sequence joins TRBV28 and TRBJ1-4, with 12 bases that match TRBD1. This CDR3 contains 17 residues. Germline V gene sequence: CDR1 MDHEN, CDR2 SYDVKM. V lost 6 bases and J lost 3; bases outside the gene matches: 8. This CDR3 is CASRHQGQGAANEKLFF. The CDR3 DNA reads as TGTGCCAGCAGACATCAGGGACAGGGGGCAGCTAATGAAAAACTGTTTTTT.

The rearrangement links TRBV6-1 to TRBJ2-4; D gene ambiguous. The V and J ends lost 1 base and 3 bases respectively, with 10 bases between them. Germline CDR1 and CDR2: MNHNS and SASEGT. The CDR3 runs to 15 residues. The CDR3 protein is CASSEVGVDKNIQYF. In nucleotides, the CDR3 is TGTGCCAGCAGTGAAGTCGGAGTGGACAAAAACATTCAGTACTTC.

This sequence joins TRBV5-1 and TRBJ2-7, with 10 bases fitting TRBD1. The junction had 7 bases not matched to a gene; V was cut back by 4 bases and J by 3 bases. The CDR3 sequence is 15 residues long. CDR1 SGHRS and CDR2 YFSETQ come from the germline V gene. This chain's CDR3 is CASSAPGQGFYEQYF. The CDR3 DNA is TGCGCCAGCAGCGCCCCGGGACAGGGGTTCTACGAGCAGTACTTC.

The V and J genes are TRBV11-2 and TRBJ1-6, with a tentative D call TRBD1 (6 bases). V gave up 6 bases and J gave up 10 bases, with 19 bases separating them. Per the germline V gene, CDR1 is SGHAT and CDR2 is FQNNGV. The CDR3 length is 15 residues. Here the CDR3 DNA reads TGTGCCAGCAGTCCAGACAGGAACTCCGTCTCACCCCTCCACTTT. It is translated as CASSPDRNSVSPLHF.